Below are 20 T cell receptor beta chains sequenced from a single sample in a study of T cells in Graves' hyperthyroidism and ophthalmopathy (dated by TCRdb to the late 2010s). The library was prepared using multiplex PCR. Sequencing instrument: Illumina HiSeq 2000. The TCR beta CDR3 regions were amplified from the RNA transcripts. For the first round of RT-PCR on the TCR CDR3, the HTBI primer set was used together with the Qiagen OneStep RT-PCR kit. TCRdb reanalyzed the raw reads on its own, using fastp at Q25 for trimming and MiXCR for clone calling, and kept in-frame beta chains. Each CDR3 protein gets just one entry, which takes the most common genes and DNA from the rows behind it. Here the sample has some 360,000 distinct CDR3 sequences; 14% occur a single time. Roughly 9.6% of the sample rests with the top ten. The specimen sequenced was blood. The receptors shown here come from a woman aged 55-69 years with Graves' hyperthyroidism.

This clonotype occurred many times. The chain uses TRBV29-1 and TRBJ2-1; a weak D match, TRBD1 (5 bases). Between the trimmed V and J ends, which lost 7 bases and 5 bases, there was a span of 12 bases. The CDR3 sequence is 12 residues long. Germline V gene lookup returns CDR1 SQVTM and CDR2 ANQGSEA. The CDR3, as DNA: TGCAGCGGCCTTTGGGGCAACAATGAGCAGTTCTTC. Translating it yields CSGLWGNNEQFF.

This clonotype was observed at least ten times. The chain employs TRBV12-5 and TRBJ1-1; the D gene is possibly TRBD1 (6 bases). The V end was cut by 2 bases, the J end by 5 bases, with 12 bases between. Germline V CDR1 and CDR2: LGHNT, FRNRAP. The CDR3 is 14 amino acids. The CDR3 sequence is CASGLLGGETEAFF. In DNA form, the CDR3 reads TGTGCTAGTGGTTTGCTCGGGGGCGAGACTGAAGCTTTCTTT.

This clonotype was detected ten times or more. The rearrangement links TRBV12-3 or TRBV12-4 to TRBJ1-6; the match to TRBD1 covers 7 bases. V gave up 4 bases and J gave up 10 bases; unmatched junction bases: 7. The CDR3 contains 14 residues. The CDR3 DNA reads as TGTGCCAGCAGTTCGACAGGGCGGACCTCACCCCTCCACTTT. This translates into CASSSTGRTSPLHF.

This clonotype has at least ten counts. The chain is built from TRBV6-1 and TRBJ1-2; tentative D call: TRBD1 (6 bases). CDR1 MNHNS and CDR2 SASEGT come from the germline V gene. The CDR3 totals 13 residues. The V and J ends lost 8 bases and 5 bases respectively, with 15 bases between them. For the CDR3, the DNA is TGTGCCAGCTTCGGGACAAGGAATTATGGCTACACCTTC. It encodes CASFGTRNYGYTF.

The V gene is TRBV20-1, the J gene TRBJ1-1, with 11 bases matching TRBD1. This CDR3 region has 12 residues. V dropped 5 bases and J dropped 10; count of bases not matched to a gene: 6. Germline V lookup: CDR1 DFQATT, CDR2 SNEGSKA (reference sequence). In nucleotides, the CDR3 is TGCAGTGCTGGACAGGGGGCTTTTGGAGCTTTCTTT. Translated, it gives CSAGQGAFGAFF.

This clonotype was seen at least ten times. V and J are TRBV6-2 or TRBV6-3 and TRBJ2-7, with TRBD2 as a possible D gene (5 bases). CDR3 size: 14 residues. Germline V CDR1 and CDR2: MNHEY, SVGEGT. Deletions cut 0 bases from V and 3 bases from J, with 9 bases between. This CDR3 reads CASSYSSAGYEQYF. CDR3 sequence (DNA): TGTGCCAGCAGTTACTCTAGCGCAGGCTACGAGCAGTACTTC.

This clonotype has a count of ten or more. The chain recombines TRBV6-2 or TRBV6-3 with TRBJ2-3; D call uncertain. CDR1 and CDR2 from the germline V gene are MNHEY and SVGEGT. This CDR3 region has 13 residues. V lost 5 bases and J 4 bases, leaving 10 bases between the germline ends. The chain's CDR3 is CASSQGSADTQYF. In DNA, the CDR3 is TGTGCCAGCAGTCAAGGATCAGCAGATACGCAGTATTTT.

This clonotype has only a few counts. This chain uses TRBV6-6 with TRBJ2-3; TRBD2 matches at 12 bases. Per the germline V gene, CDR1 is MNHNY and CDR2 is SVGAGI (reference sequence). Unmatched junction bases numbered 10, after V lost 2 bases and J lost 7 bases. This CDR3 region has 17 residues. Written as DNA, the CDR3 is TGTGCCAGCAGTTACGACCAACTAGCGGGAGGTACAAATACGCAGTATTTT. It yields the protein CASSYDQLAGGTNTQYF.

This clonotype was seen repeatedly, ten times or more. The chain carries TRBV12-3 or TRBV12-4 and TRBJ1-2; D not certain. Trimming took 3 bases from V and 4 from J, leaving 18 bases between them. This CDR3 comprises 16 residues. The CDR3 here is CASSLGGGPAIYGYTF. CDR3 in DNA: TGTGCCAGCAGTTTGGGAGGTGGTCCAGCAATCTATGGCTACACCTTC.

This clonotype was counted at least ten times. The chain combines TRBV11-2 with TRBJ2-5; 12 bases map to TRBD2. The CDR3 has 19 amino acids. Germline V lookup: CDR1 SGHAT, CDR2 FQNNGV. V dropped 5 bases and J dropped 5; count of bases not matched to a gene: 18. The CDR3 loop reads CASSRRLAGEGGGRETQYF. CDR3 bases: TGTGCCAGCAGCCGCAGACTAGCGGGAGAAGGAGGGGGTAGGGAGACCCAGTACTTC.

This clonotype appeared many times. The chain employs TRBV19 and TRBJ2-7, with D perhaps TRBD2 (5 bases). V lost 5 bases and J 0 bases, leaving 20 bases between the germline ends. Germline-derived CDR1 and CDR2 are LNHDA and SQIVND (reference sequence). This CDR3 is 17 amino acids long. The CDR3 sequence is CASSFPHRERSSYEQYF. The DNA of the CDR3 is TGTGCCAGTAGTTTCCCCCATAGGGAGCGGAGCTCCTACGAGCAGTACTTC.

This clonotype was seen many times. The gene calls are TRBV12-3 or TRBV12-4 and TRBJ2-7; 9 nucleotides agree with TRBD1. V gave up 7 bases and J gave up 0 bases; unmatched junction bases: 10. This CDR3 comprises 16 residues. CDR3 DNA sequence: TGTGCCAGCACCCTCCTACAGGGGGCGGTCTCCTACGAGCAGTACTTC. Residues: CASTLLQGAVSYEQYF.

This sequence joins TRBV20-1 and TRBJ2-7; tentatively, D is TRBD1 (6 bases). The V end was cut by 5 bases, the J end by 1 base, with 12 bases between. The V gene's germline CDR1 is DFQATT and CDR2 SNEGSKA (reference sequence). CDR3 size: 13 residues. Here the CDR3 DNA reads TGCAGTGCTTCCGGGACATCTTCCTACGAGCAGTACTTC. Its protein is CSASGTSSYEQYF.

This clonotype was seen repeatedly, ten times or more. The chain employs TRBV5-5 and TRBJ2-1, with D hard to call. Germline assignment: CDR1 SGHKS and CDR2 YYEKEE (reference sequence). V dropped 2 bases and J dropped 10 bases, with 7 bases sitting between them. This CDR3 has 11 amino acids. The CDR3 spells CASSFEGEQFF. CDR3 coding DNA: TGTGCCAGCAGCTTCGAAGGCGAGCAGTTCTTC.

This clonotype was detected ten times or more. The rearrangement joins TRBV28 to TRBJ1-5; D gene unclear. Germline CDR1 is MDHEN and CDR2 is SYDVKM. V was pared by 10 bases and J by 0 bases, with 16 bases between. The CDR3 consists of 15 residues. The CDR3 DNA sequence: TGTGCCATCCAGAGAGTCCCGCTTAGCAATCAGCCCCAGCATTTT. Its protein is CAIQRVPLSNQPQHF. Filled out from reference TRBV28 and TRBJ1-5, the complete variable domain reads DVKVTQSSRYLVKRTGEKVFLECVQDMDHENMFWYRQDPGLGLRLIYFSYDVKMKEKGDIPEGYSVSREKKERFSLILESASTNQTSMYLCAIQRVPLSNQPQHFGDGTRLSIL.

This clonotype occurred many times. The chain couples TRBV18 to TRBJ2-1; 8 bases are a match to TRBD2. J was trimmed by 0 bases and V by 3 bases; bases with no gene match: 7. Germline V gives CDR1 KGHSH, CDR2 LQKENI. The CDR3 contains 17 residues. The CDR3, as DNA: TGTGCCAGCTCACCTCCGCTCGGGACTAGCTCCTACAATGAGCAGTTCTTC. Its translation is CASSPPLGTSSYNEQFF.

This clonotype was counted many times. The V call is TRBV12-3 or TRBV12-4, the J call TRBJ1-5; D remains ambiguous. The V gene lost 6 bases and the J gene lost 1 base, with 10 bases spanning the gap. The CDR3 sequence is 14 residues long. CDR3 region: CASSPVSSNQPQHF. The CDR3 DNA reads TGTGCCAGCAGCCCTGTTTCCAGCAATCAGCCCCAGCATTTT.

This clonotype appeared many times. In DNA, the CDR3 is TGTGCCAGTAAACGTGAGTCTTACTCCTACAATGAGCAGTTCTTC. This translates into CASKRESYSYNEQFF. J is TRBJ2-1 and V is TRBV19; D gene unclear. V was trimmed by 7 bases and J by 0 bases, leaving 13 bases between them. Germline values: CDR1 LNHDA, CDR2 SQIVND (reference sequence). The CDR3 length is 15 residues. Variable domain in full (rest from reference TRBV19 and TRBJ2-1): DGGITQSPKYLFRKEGQNVTLSCEQNLNHDAMYWYRQDPGQGLRLIYYSQIVNDFQKGDIAEGYSVSREKKESFPLTVTSAQKNPTAFYLCASKRESYSYNEQFFGPGTRLTVL.

The genes are TRBV7-3 and TRBJ2-2; tentatively, D is TRBD1 (6 bases). V was clipped by 4 bases and J by 9 bases, with 12 bases between them. CDR3 length: 13 amino acids. Germline loops: CDR1 SGHTA, CDR2 FQGTGA. CDR3 DNA: TGTGCCAGCAGCTCAAATGGGGGCCGGGAGCTGTTTTTT. Protein product: CASSSNGGRELFF.

A remark on this clonotype: The junction departs from germline at one end; a sequencing error may be responsible. The chain carries TRBV6-1 and TRBJ1-5; 7 bases match TRBD1. Germline V CDR1 and CDR2: MNHNS, SASEGT. CDR3 length: 15 residues. CDR3 bases: TGTACCAGCAGTGTGACAGGGATTAACAATCAGCCCCAGCATTTT. It translates to CTSSVTGINNQPQHF.